This record concerns one T cell receptor (beta chain) sequence. A read error is possible here, since a much larger clone lies one base away. This entry belongs to a study of regulatory T cells in long-lasting Graves disease. About the research overall: Persistent cases took antithyroid drugs over 5 years and stayed TSH receptor antibody positive.

Time point described: persistent/refractory GD, antithyroid drugs over 5 years with positive TRAb. Researchers made the TCR library from RNA that was extracted from PBMCs. J was trimmed by 9 bases and V by 0 bases; bases with no gene match: 8. Germline-derived CDR1 and CDR2 are SNHLY and FYNNEI. This CDR3 has 15 residues. iRepertoire HTBI primers and Arm-PCR of CDR3 regions built TCR beta libraries. MiXCR was run by TCRdb on the multiplex PCR reads, yielding one entry per CDR3 protein. The sample lists 350,000 to 500,000 distinct CDR3 sequences; over 20% were seen once. The V and J genes are TRBV2 and TRBJ1-1, with 9 positions matching TRBD1. The specimen comprised peripheral blood mononuclear cells (PBMCs), sampled when the disease was refractory, from a patient treated with antithyroid drugs. The TCR originated in a female donor with Graves disease. The CDR3 region has the DNA TGTGCCAGCAGTGAAGCAATACAGGGGGCGTCTAAAGCTTTCTTT. Translation gives CASSEAIQGASKAFF.